This TCR beta chain stems from a study of blood T cells in healthy people across ages. Study-wide results and limits: The study regarded diversity estimates from one million T cells as underestimates. Versus aged donors, long-lived donors had higher diversity and more naive CD4+ cells.

Germline CDR1 SGHAT, CDR2 FQDESV (reference sequence). V lost 5 bases and J lost 1; bases outside the gene matches: 12. The CDR3 has 18 amino acids. Extractions gave at least 6 micrograms of total RNA per sample. Note on this clonotype: The antigen is not known.

The second PCR ran about 6 to 11 cycles with a sample-barcoded 5' primer and J-beta primers. Researchers report that each sample yielded at least 2.5 million CDR3-containing paired-end reads. TCRdb used MiXCR to reprocess the 5' RACE reads, holding one entry per CDR3 protein. Among 1.5 million to 2 million distinct CDR3 sequences listed, roughly 49% were seen once. The TCR comes from a woman aged 40 to 50 in good health. The rearrangement joins TRBV11-1 to TRBJ2-7, with 12 bases fitting TRBD1. Sequencing was done on a sample of blood. The CDR3 coding sequence is TGTGCCAGCAGCCCCAGGGGCAAGGGACAGGGGGCTTCCTACGAGCAGTACTTC. It specifies CASSPRGKGQGASYEQYF.